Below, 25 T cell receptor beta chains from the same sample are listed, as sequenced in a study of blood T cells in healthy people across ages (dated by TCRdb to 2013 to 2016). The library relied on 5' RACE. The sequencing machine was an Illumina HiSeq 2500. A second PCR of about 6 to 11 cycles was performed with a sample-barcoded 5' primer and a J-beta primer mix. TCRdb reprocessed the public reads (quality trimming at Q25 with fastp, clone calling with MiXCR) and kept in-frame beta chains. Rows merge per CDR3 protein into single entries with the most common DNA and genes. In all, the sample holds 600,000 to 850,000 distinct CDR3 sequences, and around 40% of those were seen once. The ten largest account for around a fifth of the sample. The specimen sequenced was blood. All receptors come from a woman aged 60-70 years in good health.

CDR3 nucleotide sequence: TGTGCCAGCGGAACCGGGAGCTTCGGAGAGACCCAGTACTTC. This gives the protein CASGTGSFGETQYF. The rearrangement joins TRBV12-3 or TRBV12-4 to TRBJ2-5; a possible D gene is TRBD2 (6 bases). The ends were cut back, 8 bases at V and 4 bases at J, with 17 bases in the middle. CDR3 length: 14 amino acids.

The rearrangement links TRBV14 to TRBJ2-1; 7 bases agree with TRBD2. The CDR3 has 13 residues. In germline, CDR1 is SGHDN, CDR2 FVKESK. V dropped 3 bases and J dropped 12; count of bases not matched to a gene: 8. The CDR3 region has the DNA TGTGCCAGCAGCCAGGGAGAAGCGGGGCGGCAGTTCTTC. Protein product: CASSQGEAGRQFF.

The CDR3 DNA is TGTGCCAGCAGCCAAGATGAGTATCAGCCCCAGCATTTT. Encoded protein: CASSQDEYQPQHF. The chain links TRBV3-1 to TRBJ1-5; D unresolved. CDR1 LGHDT and CDR2 YNNKEL come from the germline V gene (reference sequence). V lost 0 bases, J lost 5 bases, and 5 bases lay in between. This CDR3 comprises 13 residues.

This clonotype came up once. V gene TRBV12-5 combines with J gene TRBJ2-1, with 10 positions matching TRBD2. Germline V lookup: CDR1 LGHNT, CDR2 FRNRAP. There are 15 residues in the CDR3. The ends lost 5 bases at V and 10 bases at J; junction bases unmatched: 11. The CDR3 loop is CASGISGLAGDEQFF. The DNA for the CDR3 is TGTGCTAGTGGTATTAGCGGGCTAGCGGGGGACGAGCAGTTCTTC.

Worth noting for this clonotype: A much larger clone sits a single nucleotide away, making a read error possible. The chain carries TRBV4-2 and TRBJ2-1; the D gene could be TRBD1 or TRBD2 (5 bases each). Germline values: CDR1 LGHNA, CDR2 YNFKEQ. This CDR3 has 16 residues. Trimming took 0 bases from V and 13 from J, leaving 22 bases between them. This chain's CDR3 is CASSQDLGTGQETQFF. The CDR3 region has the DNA TGTGCCAGCAGCCAAGATTTAGGGACCGGACAAGAGACCCAGTTCTTC.

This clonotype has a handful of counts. The DNA of the CDR3 is TGTGCCAGCAGTCCGGGGACAGGGAACTACGAGCAGTACTTC. Its protein product is CASSPGTGNYEQYF. The chain combines TRBV12-3 or TRBV12-4 with TRBJ2-7; TRBD1 matches 9 bases. The CDR3 runs to 14 residues. The V segment lost 5 bases and the J segment 3 bases; nucleotides outside the gene matches: 5.

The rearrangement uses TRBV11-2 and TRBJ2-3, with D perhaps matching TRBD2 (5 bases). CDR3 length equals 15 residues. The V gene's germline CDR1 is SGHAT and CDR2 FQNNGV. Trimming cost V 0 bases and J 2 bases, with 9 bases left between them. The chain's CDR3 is CASSLDRDYTDTQYF. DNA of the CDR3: TGTGCCAGCAGCTTAGATCGCGACTACACAGATACGCAGTATTTT.

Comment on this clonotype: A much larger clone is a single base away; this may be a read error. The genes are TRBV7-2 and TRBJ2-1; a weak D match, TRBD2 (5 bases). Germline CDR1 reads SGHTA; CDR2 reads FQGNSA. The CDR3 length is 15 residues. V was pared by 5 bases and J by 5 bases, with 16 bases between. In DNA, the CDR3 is TGTGCCAGCAGCGTAGGATTCCGGAGGAACAATGAGCAGTTCTTC. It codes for CASSVGFRRNNEQFF.

CDR3 DNA sequence: TGTGCCAGCAGCCTACCGGGGACAATGAACACTGAAGCTTTCTTT. Translated, it gives CASSLPGTMNTEAFF. This chain connects TRBV6-6 to TRBJ1-1; a weak D match, TRBD1 (6 bases). Germline CDR1 MNHNY, CDR2 SVGAGI (reference sequence). The CDR3 runs 15 residues. Trimming stripped 6 bases from V and 0 bases from J, with 14 bases between.

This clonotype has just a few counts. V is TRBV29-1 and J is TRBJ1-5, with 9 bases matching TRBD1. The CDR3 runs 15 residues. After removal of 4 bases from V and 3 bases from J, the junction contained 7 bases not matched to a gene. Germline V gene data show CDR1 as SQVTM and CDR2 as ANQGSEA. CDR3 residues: CSVAKGTGNNQPQHF. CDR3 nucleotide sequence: TGCAGCGTTGCCAAAGGGACAGGGAACAATCAGCCCCAGCATTTT.

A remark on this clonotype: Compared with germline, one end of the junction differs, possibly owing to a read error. The CDR3 spells CVSSLAPGRGTEAFF. CDR3 DNA: TGTGTCAGCAGCTTAGCGCCAGGGCGAGGCACTGAAGCTTTCTTT. This chain uses TRBV7-2 with TRBJ1-1; D possibly corresponds to TRBD1 (5 bases). Looked up from germline, CDR1 is SGHTA and CDR2 is FQGNSA. The CDR3 loop spans 15 amino acids.

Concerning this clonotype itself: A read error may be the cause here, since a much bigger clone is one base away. CDR3 coding DNA: TGTGCCAGTCACCGGGACAGGGGGCGAGAGACCCAGTACTTC. Translating gives CASHRDRGRETQYF. This chain uses TRBV6-1 with TRBJ2-5, with 12 nucleotides matching TRBD1. V trimming: 9 bases; J trimming: 4 bases; junction bases outside the gene matches: 6. Per germline, CDR1 MNHNS and CDR2 SASEGT. This CDR3 has 14 residues.

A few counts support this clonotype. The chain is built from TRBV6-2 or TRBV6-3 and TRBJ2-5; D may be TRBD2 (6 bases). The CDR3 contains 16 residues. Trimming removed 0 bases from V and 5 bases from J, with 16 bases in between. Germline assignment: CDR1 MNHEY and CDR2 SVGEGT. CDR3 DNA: TGTGCCAGCAGTTACTCGGGACTGGTACACGGGGAGACCCAGTACTTC. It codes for CASSYSGLVHGETQYF.

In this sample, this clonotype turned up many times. CDR3 region: CASSFRTLETQYF. The CDR3, as DNA: TGTGCCAGCAGCTTCAGGACTTTGGAGACCCAGTACTTC. The chain is built from TRBV6-5 and TRBJ2-5, with TRBD2 as a possible D gene (5 bases). Germline V CDR1 and CDR2: MNHEY, SVGAGI. V was trimmed by 6 bases and J by 5 bases, leaving 13 bases between them. The CDR3 has 13 amino acids.

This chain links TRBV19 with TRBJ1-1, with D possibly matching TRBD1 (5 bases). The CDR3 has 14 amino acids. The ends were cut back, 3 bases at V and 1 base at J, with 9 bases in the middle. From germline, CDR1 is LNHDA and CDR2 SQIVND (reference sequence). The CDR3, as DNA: TGTGCCAGTAGTATCAGGGACGGGAACACTGAAGCTTTCTTT. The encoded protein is CASSIRDGNTEAFF.

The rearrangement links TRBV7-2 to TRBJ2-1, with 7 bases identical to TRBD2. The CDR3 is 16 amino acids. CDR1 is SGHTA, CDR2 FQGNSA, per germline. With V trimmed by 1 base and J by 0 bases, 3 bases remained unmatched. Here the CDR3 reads CASSLEGTTSYNEQFF. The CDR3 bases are TGTGCCAGCAGCTTAGAGGGGACTACCTCCTACAATGAGCAGTTCTTC.

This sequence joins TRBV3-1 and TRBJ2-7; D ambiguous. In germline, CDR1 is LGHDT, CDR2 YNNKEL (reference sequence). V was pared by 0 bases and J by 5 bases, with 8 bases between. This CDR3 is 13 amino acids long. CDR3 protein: CASSQDATHEQYF. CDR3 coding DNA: TGTGCCAGCAGCCAAGATGCTACCCACGAGCAGTACTTC.

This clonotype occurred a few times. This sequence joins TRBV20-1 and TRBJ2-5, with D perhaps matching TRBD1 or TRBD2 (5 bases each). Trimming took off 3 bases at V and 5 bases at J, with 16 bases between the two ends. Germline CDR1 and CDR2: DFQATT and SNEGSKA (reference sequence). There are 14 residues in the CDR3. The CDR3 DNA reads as TGCAGTGCTAGGTTCACCTCGGGGACGGAGACCCAGTACTTC. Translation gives CSARFTSGTETQYF.

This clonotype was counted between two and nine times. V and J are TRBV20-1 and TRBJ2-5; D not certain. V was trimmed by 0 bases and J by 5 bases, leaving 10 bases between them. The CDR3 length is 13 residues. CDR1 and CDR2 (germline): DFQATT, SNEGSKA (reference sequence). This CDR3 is CSARDLVPETQYF. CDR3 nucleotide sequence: TGCAGTGCTAGAGATCTCGTCCCGGAGACCCAGTACTTC.

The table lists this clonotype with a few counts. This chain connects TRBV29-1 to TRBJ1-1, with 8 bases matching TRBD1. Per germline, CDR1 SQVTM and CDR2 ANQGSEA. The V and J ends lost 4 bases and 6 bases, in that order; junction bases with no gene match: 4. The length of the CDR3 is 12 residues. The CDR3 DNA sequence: TGCAGCGTTGGGTCAGGGGGCTCTGAAGCTTTCTTT. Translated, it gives CSVGSGGSEAFF.

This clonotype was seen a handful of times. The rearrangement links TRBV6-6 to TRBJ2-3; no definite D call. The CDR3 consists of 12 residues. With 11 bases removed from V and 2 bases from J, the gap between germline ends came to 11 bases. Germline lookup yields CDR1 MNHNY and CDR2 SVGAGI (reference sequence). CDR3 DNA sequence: TGTGCCTCTGTAGAGGCCACAGATACGCAGTATTTT. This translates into CASVEATDTQYF.

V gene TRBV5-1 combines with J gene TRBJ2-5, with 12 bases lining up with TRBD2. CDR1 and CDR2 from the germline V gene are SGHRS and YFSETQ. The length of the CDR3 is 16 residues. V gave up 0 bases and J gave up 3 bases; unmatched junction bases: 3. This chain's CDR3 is CASSLESSGGEETQYF. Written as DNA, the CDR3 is TGCGCCAGCAGCTTGGAATCTAGCGGGGGGGAAGAGACCCAGTACTTC.

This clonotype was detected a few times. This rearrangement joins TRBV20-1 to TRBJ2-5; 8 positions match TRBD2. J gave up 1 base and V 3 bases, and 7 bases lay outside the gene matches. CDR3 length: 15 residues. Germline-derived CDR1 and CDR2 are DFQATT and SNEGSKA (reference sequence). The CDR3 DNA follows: TGCAGTGCTAGTGTCCAGCGGGGGTTCCAAGAGACCCAGTACTTC. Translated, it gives CSASVQRGFQETQYF.

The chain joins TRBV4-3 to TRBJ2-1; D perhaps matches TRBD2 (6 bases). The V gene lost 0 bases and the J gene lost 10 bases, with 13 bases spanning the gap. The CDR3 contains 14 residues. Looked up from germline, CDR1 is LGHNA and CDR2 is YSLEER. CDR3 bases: TGCGCCAGCAGCCAAGAGGCTAGACTAGACGAGCAGTTCTTC. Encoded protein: CASSQEARLDEQFF.

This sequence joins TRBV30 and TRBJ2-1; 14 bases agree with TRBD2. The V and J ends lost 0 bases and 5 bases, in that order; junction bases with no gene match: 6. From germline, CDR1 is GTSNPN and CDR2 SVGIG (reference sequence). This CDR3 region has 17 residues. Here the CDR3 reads CAWSVRLAGGLHNEQFF. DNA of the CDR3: TGTGCCTGGAGTGTACGACTAGCGGGGGGGCTGCACAATGAGCAGTTCTTC.